The 14 T cell receptor beta chains given below trace back to one sample, sequenced in a study of metastatic and nonmetastatic thyroid tumors. Until they underwent thyroid surgery, no patient had received any treatment. With MiXCR, TCRdb called clones anew from the PCR reads. Of 25,000 to 35,000 clones listed, about 10% are singletons. Sequencing was carried out using blood. The receptors here all came from a female donor with papillary thyroid cancer or a benign thyroid nodule (not recorded which). Some clones in this sample may be carry-over from other donors' samples.

The chain recombines TRBV5-1 with TRBJ2-3, with a tentative D call TRBD2 (7 bases). The V and J ends lost 5 bases and 2 bases respectively, with 15 bases between them. The CDR3 length is 15 residues. Per the germline V gene, CDR1 is SGHRS and CDR2 is YFSETQ. Here the CDR3 reads CASSGLGGHTDTQYF. In DNA, the CDR3 is TGCGCCAGCAGTGGGTTGGGGGGGCACACAGATACGCAGTATTTT. Supplemented by reference TRBV5-1 and TRBJ2-3, the full variable domain reads KAGVTQTPRYLIKTRGQQVTLSCSPISGHRSVSWYQQTPGQGLQFLFEYFSETQRNKGNFPGRFSGRQFSNSRSEMNVSTLELGDSALYLCASSGLGGHTDTQYFGPGTRLTVL.

On this clone: A read error may produce the germline difference seen at one junction end. V is TRBV25-1 and J is TRBJ1-2, with D perhaps TRBD1 (6 bases). Germline CDR1 reads MGHDK; CDR2 reads SYGVNS. The CDR3 sequence is 17 residues long. CDR3 sequence reads: CASSEESRQAVHYDYTF. DNA for the CDR3: TGTGCCAGCAGTGAGGAAAGTCGACAGGCGGTTCACTATGACTACACCTTC.

This clone was found many times. The chain uses TRBV12-5 and TRBJ2-2; a possible D gene is TRBD1 (5 bases). Trimming shortened V by 2 bases and J by 7 bases, and 29 bases separated the two germline ends. The V gene's germline CDR1 is LGHNT and CDR2 FRNRAP. This CDR3 region has 20 residues. For the CDR3, the DNA is TGTGCTAGTGGTTTGTCCAGGGTTTTAAGTTGGCGGAATGATCTCGGGGAGCTGTTTTTT. Amino acid sequence: CASGLSRVLSWRNDLGELFF.

This clone was picked up many times. The chain combines TRBV6-5 with TRBJ2-6; D might be TRBD1 or TRBD2, each matching 6 bases. The germline V gene encodes CDR1 MNHEY and CDR2 SVGAGI. The CDR3 has 18 residues. V was shortened by 7 bases and J by 2 bases, with 21 bases between the two germline ends. In DNA, the CDR3 is TGTGCCAGCACGCGGGACACAATTTTAGCCCCTGGGGCCAACGTCCTGACTTTC. It encodes CASTRDTILAPGANVLTF.

In this sample, this clone turned up many times. CDR3 bases: TGTGCCAGCAGCGTAGCAGACCTCTCCTACGAGCAGTACTTC. Amino acid sequence: CASSVADLSYEQYF. The chain joins TRBV9 to TRBJ2-7; D gene ambiguous. V lost 0 bases and J lost 0, with 7 bases in between. The CDR3 has 14 amino acids. Looked up from germline, CDR1 is SGDLS and CDR2 is YYNGEE.

This clone showed up many times. This chain connects TRBV25-1 to TRBJ2-7; 9 nucleotides agree with TRBD2. The CDR3 totals 13 residues. J was trimmed by 4 bases and V by 2 bases; bases with no gene match: 0. Per germline, CDR1 MGHDK and CDR2 SYGVNS. Here the CDR3 reads CASSELAGYEQYF. The CDR3 region has the DNA TGTGCCAGCAGTGAACTAGCGGGATACGAGCAGTACTTC.

Ten or more counts support this clone. The chain uses TRBV3-1 and TRBJ2-7, with a weak D call TRBD2 (6 bases). CDR1 and CDR2 from the germline V gene are LGHDT and YNNKEL (reference sequence). The ends were cut back, 4 bases at V and 2 bases at J, with 12 bases in the middle. This CDR3 has 14 amino acids. CDR3 in amino acids: CASSPGTGAYEQYF. CDR3 bases: TGTGCCAGCAGCCCCGGGACTGGAGCCTACGAGCAGTACTTC.

This clone was picked up many times. A read error is possible here, since a much larger clone lies one base away. The rearrangement uses TRBV6-5 and TRBJ1-1; 10 nucleotides line up with TRBD1. J lost 10 bases, V lost 2 bases, and 13 bases had no gene match. The CDR3 consists of 16 residues. Germline-derived CDR1 and CDR2 are MNHEY and SVGAGI. The CDR3 region is CASSYASPRQGAGAFF. The CDR3 region has the DNA TGTGCCAGCAGTTACGCGTCCCCGAGACAGGGGGCAGGAGCTTTCTTT.

The sample holds a few counts of this clone. This may stem from a read error, because a much larger clone lies one nucleotide away. Other nucleotide sequences in the sample specify the same CDR3. CDR3 loop: CVSSYSRTDTQYF. The CDR3 bases are TGTGTCAGCAGTTACTCTCGCACAGATACGCAGTATTTC. The chain links TRBV6-2 or TRBV6-3 to TRBJ2-3, with D unclear. The CDR3 runs 13 residues. Germline V gene sequence: CDR1 MNHEY, CDR2 SVGEGT.

This clone occurred many times. The V gene is TRBV2, the J gene TRBJ2-7; 7 bases are shared with TRBD1. The CDR3 loop spans 13 amino acids. Germline CDR1 is SNHLY and CDR2 is FYNNEI. V lost 8 bases and J lost 3; bases outside the gene matches: 7. CDR3: CASYKGTDYEQYF. Here the CDR3 DNA reads TGTGCCAGCTATAAAGGGACAGACTACGAGCAGTACTTC.

Concerning this clone itself: A clone one base away is much larger, so this may be a read error. CDR3 protein: CASSLGRTNYGYTF. The CDR3 nucleotides read TGTGCCAGCAGCTTGGGGCGGACAAACTATGGCTACACCTTC. The chain carries TRBV5-6 and TRBJ1-2, with D tentatively TRBD1 (5 bases). Germline V CDR1 and CDR2: SGHDT, YYEEEE. V gave up 0 bases and J gave up 2 bases, with 8 bases separating them. This CDR3 has 14 amino acids.

This clone has at least ten counts. V and J are TRBV7-2 and TRBJ2-1; the match to TRBD2 covers 7 bases. V shed 8 bases, J shed 0 bases, and the junction held 10 bases outside the gene matches. Germline V gene data show CDR1 as SGHTA and CDR2 as FQGNSA. This CDR3 is 16 amino acids long. This CDR3 is CASGPSGTSSYNEQFF. Here the CDR3 DNA reads TGTGCCAGCGGACCTAGCGGAACGAGCTCCTACAATGAGCAGTTCTTC.

This clone was detected a few times. The chain combines TRBV27 with TRBJ2-7; 10 nucleotides agree with TRBD1. V gave up 5 bases and J gave up 0 bases; unmatched junction bases: 4. The CDR3 loop spans 15 amino acids. Germline values: CDR1 MNHEY, CDR2 SMNVEV (reference sequence). CDR3 amino acids: CASSVGQGGSYEQYF. Here the CDR3 DNA reads TGTGCCAGCAGTGTAGGACAGGGGGGCTCCTACGAGCAGTACTTC.

This clone was found many times. The chain recombines TRBV6-1 with TRBJ2-1; maybe TRBD2 (6 bases). The germline V gene encodes CDR1 MNHNS and CDR2 SASEGT. V gave up 6 bases and J gave up 6 bases, with 18 bases separating them. The CDR3 covers 15 residues. Written as DNA, the CDR3 is TGTGCCAGCAGACTAGGGACTCATGGGGTCAATGAGCAGTTCTTC. Translated, it gives CASRLGTHGVNEQFF.